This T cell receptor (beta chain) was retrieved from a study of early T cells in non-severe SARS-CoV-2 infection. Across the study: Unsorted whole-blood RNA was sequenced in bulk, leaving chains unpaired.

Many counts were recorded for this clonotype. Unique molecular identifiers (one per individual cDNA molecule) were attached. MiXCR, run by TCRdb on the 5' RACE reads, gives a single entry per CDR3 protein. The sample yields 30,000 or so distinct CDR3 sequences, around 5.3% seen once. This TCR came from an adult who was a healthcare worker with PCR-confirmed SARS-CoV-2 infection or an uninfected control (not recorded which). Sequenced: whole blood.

The CDR3 here is CASRRTDRGTQYF. CDR3 coding DNA: TGTGCCAGCAGACGGACAGACCGGGGGACCCAGTACTTC. The rearrangement joins TRBV12-3 or TRBV12-4 to TRBJ2-5, with D perhaps TRBD1 (6 bases). V shed 6 bases and J shed 7 bases, with 15 bases lying between them. This CDR3 contains 13 residues.